Below are 28 T cell receptor beta chains sequenced from a single sample in a study of blood T cell repertoires in COVID-19. Here immunoSEQ multiplex PCR was the method, and the copy in TCRdb shows in-frame clones only, minus some. The sample has about 360,000 clones; nearly 90% are singletons. Material for sequencing was PBMCs or T cells enriched from blood (not recorded which). These receptors came from a woman in her forties with acute COVID-19.

This clone was recorded only once. The chain recombines TRBV19 with TRBJ2-2, with D possibly matching TRBD1 (5 bases). Looked up from germline, CDR1 is LNHDA and CDR2 is SQIVND (reference sequence). The CDR3 has 16 amino acids. Trimming left V 2 bases short and J 4 bases short, with 14 bases between. The CDR3 is CASSIPQGGGTGELFF. The CDR3, as DNA: TGTGCCAGTAGTATACCCCAGGGCGGCGGCACCGGGGAGCTGTTTTTT.

The CDR3 is CASSTGGRNTEAFF. For the CDR3, the DNA is TGTGCCAGCAGCACAGGGGGGCGGAACACTGAAGCTTTCTTT. This chain uses TRBV6-5 with TRBJ1-1; the match to TRBD1 covers 8 bases. V shed 6 bases, J shed 1 base, and the junction held 4 bases outside the gene matches. The length of the CDR3 is 14 residues. Germline values: CDR1 MNHEY, CDR2 SVGAGI.

V and J are TRBV2 and TRBJ2-2; 9 bases match TRBD2. With V trimmed by 3 bases and J by 6 bases, 14 bases remained unmatched. The CDR3 is 18 amino acids. The germline CDR1 and CDR2 sequences are SNHLY and FYNNEI. The CDR3 nucleotides are TGTGCCAGCAGTGATTCCAACCCAGCTAGCGGGGTGGCCGGGGAGCTGTTTTTT. Protein: CASSDSNPASGVAGELFF.

Worth noting for this clone: Other nucleotide sequences from this sample produce the same CDR3. The chain couples TRBV5-1 to TRBJ1-3; the D is unclear. The ends were cut back, 0 bases at V and 0 bases at J, with 4 bases in the middle. This CDR3 region has 14 residues. Germline V gene data show CDR1 as SGHRS and CDR2 as YFSETQ. CDR3 nucleotide sequence: TGCGCCAGCAGCTTGGGAGTCTCTGGAAACACCATATATTTT. Residues: CASSLGVSGNTIYF.

This chain uses TRBV7-2 with TRBJ2-7, with 8 bases that match TRBD1. Trimming took 4 bases from V and 6 from J; bases not matched to a gene: 8. Germline V gene data show CDR1 as SGHTA and CDR2 as FQGNSA. The CDR3 covers 14 residues. The CDR3 spells CASSSDRVRFEQYF. The DNA for the CDR3 is TGTGCCAGCAGCTCGGACAGGGTCAGGTTCGAGCAGTACTTC.

The V call is TRBV1, the J call TRBJ2-5; TRBD2, the table's D call, was not compared with the DNA. TRBV1 is classified as a pseudogene. The CDR3 has 17 residues. Here the CDR3 DNA reads TGCACCAGCAGCCTCAAGAAGCGGGGGGGGCCCATGGAGACCCAGTACTTC. Amino acid sequence: CTSSLKKRGGPMETQYF.

In nucleotides, the CDR3 is TGTGCCAGCAGTTACTCCCGGGACTACGTATGGCCCCAGCATTTT. It is translated as CASSYSRDYVWPQHF. The genes are TRBV6-6 and TRBJ1-5, with D possibly TRBD1 on 5 matching bases. The germline V gene encodes CDR1 MNHNY and CDR2 SVGAGI (reference sequence). CDR3 length equals 15 residues. V was cut by 0 bases and J by 9 bases, with 15 bases left in between.

The rearrangement uses TRBV12-5 and TRBJ1-1; D possibly corresponds to TRBD1 (5 bases). V was pared by 3 bases and J by 6 bases, with 20 bases between. Germline V gene lookup returns CDR1 LGHNT and CDR2 FRNRAP. The CDR3 loop spans 16 amino acids. The CDR3 spells CASGLAREGLVAEAFF. The CDR3 DNA reads as TGTGCTAGTGGTTTAGCCAGGGAAGGGTTAGTCGCTGAAGCTTTCTTT.

The chain links TRBV27 to TRBJ2-7; perhaps TRBD2 as D (5 bases). Germline V lookup: CDR1 MNHEY, CDR2 SMNVEV (reference sequence). CDR3 length: 15 residues. The V end lost 5 bases, the J end lost 2 bases, and 16 bases lay between the germline ends. CDR3 sequence reads: CASSKAPGKTYEQYF. The CDR3 DNA sequence: TGTGCCAGCAGTAAAGCCCCGGGAAAAACCTACGAGCAGTACTTC.

The rearrangement uses TRBV3-1 (or the pseudogene TRBV3-2) and TRBJ2-6, with D perhaps TRBD1 (5 bases). The germline V and J ends were trimmed by 2 bases and 8 bases, with 16 bases remaining between them. The CDR3 extends over 16 amino acids. Germline V gene data show CDR1 as LGHDT and CDR2 as YNNKEL (reference sequence). Here the CDR3 reads CASSQPRPGFSNVLTF. For the CDR3, the DNA is TGTGCCAGCAGCCAACCCCGGCCAGGGTTTTCCAACGTCCTGACTTTC.

The chain has TRBV2 and TRBJ1-5; perhaps TRBD1 as D (6 bases). This CDR3 has 16 amino acids. Trimming stripped 4 bases from V and 4 bases from J, with 17 bases between. From germline, CDR1 is SNHLY and CDR2 FYNNEI. CDR3 in DNA: TGTGCCAGCAGTGTGGTTTGGGGGGGCCTTAATCAGCCCCAGCATTTT. Amino acid sequence: CASSVVWGGLNQPQHF.

V and J are TRBV19 and TRBJ1-3; possible D gene TRBD1, 6 bases. The V gene lost 4 bases and the J gene lost 5 bases, with 9 bases spanning the gap. Germline V CDR1 and CDR2: LNHDA, SQIVND (reference sequence). The CDR3 consists of 13 residues. This CDR3 reads CASSNWDRNTIYF. The CDR3 bases are TGTGCCAGTAGTAATTGGGACAGAAACACCATATATTTT.

This clone has just a few counts. The genes are TRBV9 and TRBJ1-5, with no clear D. V lost 1 base and J lost 4, with 12 bases in between. The length of the CDR3 is 15 residues. Germline values: CDR1 SGDLS, CDR2 YYNGEE. The DNA for the CDR3 is TGTGCCAGCAGCGTATCTGCAGGTCGGAATCAGCCCCAGCATTTT. It specifies CASSVSAGRNQPQHF.

This clone was seen a handful of times. The gene calls are TRBV7-9 and TRBJ1-1; D is unclear. CDR1 is SEHNR, CDR2 FQNEAQ, per germline (reference sequence). Trimming removed 6 bases at V and 3 bases at J, with 11 bases between. This CDR3 is built from 13 residues. CDR3 in DNA: TGTGCCAGCAGGCCCACAGCAGACACTGAAGCTTTCTTT. This gives the protein CASRPTADTEAFF.

The chain couples TRBV10-1 to TRBJ1-1; TRBD1 might be the D (6 bases). The CDR3 is made up of 13 amino acids. CDR1 and CDR2 from the germline V gene are WNHNN and SYGVQD (reference sequence). V was pared by 4 bases and J by 4 bases, with 10 bases between. This CDR3 is CASSVDSGTEAFF. CDR3 DNA sequence: TGCGCCAGCAGTGTGGACAGTGGCACTGAAGCTTTCTTT.

The chain is built from TRBV3-1 (or the pseudogene TRBV3-2) and TRBJ2-3, with D maybe TRBD2 (6 bases). V lost 0 bases and J lost 6, with 10 bases in between. CDR1 is LGHDT, CDR2 YNNKEL, per germline (reference sequence). The CDR3 loop spans 14 amino acids. The CDR3: CASSQEASEDTQYF. The CDR3 bases are TGTGCCAGCAGCCAAGAAGCTAGCGAGGATACGCAGTATTTT.

The J gene is TRBJ1-1, the V gene TRBV5-1, with 11 bases that match TRBD1. J lost 1 base, V lost 4 bases, and 12 bases had no gene match. The CDR3 spans 18 residues. Germline V gene sequence: CDR1 SGHRS, CDR2 YFSETQ. CDR3 residues: CASSPGGTGGPPNTEAFF. For the CDR3, the DNA is TGCGCCAGCAGCCCTGGCGGGACAGGGGGTCCCCCGAACACTGAAGCTTTCTTT.

The chain couples TRBV29-1 to TRBJ2-2; D remains unclear. The CDR3 runs to 14 residues. V was clipped by 0 bases and J by 7 bases, with 12 bases between them. From germline, CDR1 is SQVTM and CDR2 ANQGSEA. The CDR3 protein is CSVEDPRLNGELFF. The CDR3 coding sequence is TGCAGCGTTGAAGACCCCCGACTTAACGGGGAGCTGTTTTTT.

J is TRBJ1-3 and V is TRBV29-1; D perhaps matches TRBD1 (6 bases). Germline V gene sequence: CDR1 SQVTM, CDR2 ANQGSEA. This CDR3 has 12 amino acids. Between the trimmed V and J ends, which lost 6 bases and 9 bases, there was a span of 15 bases. CDR3 sequence reads: CSVEQGFGTIYF. In nucleotides, the CDR3 is TGCAGCGTCGAACAGGGATTCGGCACCATATATTTT. Complete variable domain (other parts from reference TRBV29-1 and TRBJ1-3): SAVISQKPSRDICQRGTSLTIQCQVDSQVTMMFWYRQQPGQSLTLIATANQGSEATYESGFVIDKFPISRPNLTFSTLTVSNMSPEDSSIYLCSVEQGFGTIYFGEGSWLTVV.

This chain links TRBV2 with TRBJ1-4, with D possibly matching TRBD1 (5 bases). Trimming stripped 2 bases from V and 3 bases from J, with 13 bases between. Germline values: CDR1 SNHLY, CDR2 FYNNEI. There are 16 residues in the CDR3. CDR3 DNA: TGTGCCAGCAGTGAATTACTCGACAGCTCTAATGAAAAACTGTTTTTT. This encodes CASSELLDSSNEKLFF.

The chain employs TRBV12-3 or TRBV12-4 and TRBJ1-6; D remains unclear. V lost 11 bases to trimming and J lost 3 bases, with 11 bases between them. The CDR3 sequence is 13 residues long. The CDR3 sequence: CAQWFRYNSPLHF. Here the CDR3 DNA reads TGTGCCCAGTGGTTTCGCTATAATTCACCCCTCCACTTT.

V gene TRBV6-4 combines with J gene TRBJ1-6; TRBD1 matches 9 bases. V dropped 6 bases and J dropped 4; count of bases not matched to a gene: 4. There are 15 residues in the CDR3. Germline values: CDR1 MRHNA, CDR2 SNTAGT. Written as DNA, the CDR3 is TGTGCCAGCAGCGCCGGGACAGGGTATAATTCACCCCTCCACTTT. This translates into CASSAGTGYNSPLHF.

The V and J genes are TRBV20-1 and TRBJ1-1, with TRBD1 as a possible D gene (5 bases). Trimming cost V 3 bases and J 2 bases, with 10 bases left between them. Germline V gene data show CDR1 as DFQATT and CDR2 as SNEGSKA (reference sequence). The CDR3 is 13 residues long. CDR3 nucleotide sequence: TGCAGTGCTAGTAGACAGCCTAACACTGAAGCTTTCTTT. Its translation is CSASRQPNTEAFF.

The J gene is TRBJ1-2, the V gene TRBV2, with 7 bases aligning to TRBD1. CDR3 length: 14 amino acids. Germline CDR1 SNHLY, CDR2 FYNNEI. The ends lost 7 bases at V and 7 bases at J; junction bases unmatched: 12. CDR3 nucleotides: TGTGCCAGCACGATGGAGCCGACAGGGACTGGCTACACCTTC. Its protein product is CASTMEPTGTGYTF.

This rearrangement joins TRBV12-3 or TRBV12-4 to TRBJ1-2; 10 bases fit TRBD1. CDR3 length: 13 residues. The ends lost 6 bases at V and 8 bases at J; junction bases unmatched: 6. The CDR3: CASSGTGVSGYTF. The CDR3 DNA reads as TGTGCCAGCAGCGGGACAGGGGTAAGCGGCTACACCTTC.

This chain uses TRBV15 with TRBJ1-5; TRBD1 agrees at 8 bases. Trimming removed 4 bases from V and 4 bases from J; junction bases left unmatched: 6. The CDR3 covers 15 residues. CDR1 is LNHNV and CDR2 is YYDKDF in the germline V gene (reference sequence). For the CDR3, the DNA is TGTGCCACCAGCACGCGGACAGGGCGGAATCAGCCCCAGCATTTT. Translation: CATSTRTGRNQPQHF.

This clone was counted a few times. The chain carries TRBV6-5 and TRBJ2-2; the D gene is possibly TRBD1 (6 bases). The V end lost 8 bases, the J end lost 6 bases, and 19 bases lay between the germline ends. Germline-derived CDR1 and CDR2 are MNHEY and SVGAGI. This CDR3 comprises 15 residues. The CDR3 protein is CASSPLGGRAGELFF. CDR3 coding DNA: TGTGCCAGCTCCCCGTTAGGGGGAAGGGCCGGGGAGCTGTTTTTT.

Here the CDR3 DNA reads TGCGCCAGCAGCCAGGCAGGGTTCGGACAGCCCCAGCATTTT. It is translated as CASSQAGFGQPQHF. V usage is TRBV4-1 and J usage is TRBJ1-5, with a possible D match to TRBD1 (5 bases). The V and J ends lost 3 bases and 7 bases respectively, with 13 bases between them. Germline V gene data show CDR1 as MGHRA and CDR2 as YSYEKL. The CDR3 has 14 residues.